This is a list of T cell receptor beta chains from one sample in a study of CD8 T cells in ankylosing spondylitis. Each CDR3 protein is one row after TCRdb ran MiXCR on the 5' RACE reads. The table shows approximately 140,000 distinct CDR3 sequences, with under 55% occurring only once. The sequencing input was synovial fluid, either unsorted or a sorted T cell fraction (not recorded which). The receptors were gathered from a male donor with ankylosing spondylitis. Each CDR3 is given with its conserved first and last residue. D genes are given only for firm matches. Size is omitted from some rows. Given values are once, few, many or a class for expanded clones.

V: TRBV7-9; size: once; D: -; J: TRBJ1-2; CDR3: CASSRGPYYGYTF; DNA: TGTGCCAGCAGCCGGGGACCGTACTATGGCTACACCTTC
V: TRBV12-3/TRBV12-4; size: few; D: TRBD1; J: TRBJ2-7; CDR3: CASNKEDRGYEQYF; DNA: TGTGCCAGTAACAAAGAAGACAGGGGATACGAGCAGTACTTC
V: TRBV5-1; size: -; D: -; J: TRBJ2-7; CDR3: CASREQAFRTYEQYF; DNA: TGCGCCAGCAGAGAACAGGCGTTCCGGACCTACGAGCAGTACTTC
V: TRBV9; size: few; D: TRBD1; J: TRBJ2-3; CDR3: CASSPDRATDTQYF; DNA: TGTGCCAGCAGCCCCGACAGGGCCACAGATACGCAGTATTTT
V: TRBV4-1; size: -; D: TRBD2; J: TRBJ2-1; CDR3: CASSQIPGLAGVWCCNEQFF; DNA: TGCGCCAGCAGCCAAATCCCCGGACTAGCGGGAGTTTGGTGTTGCAATGAGCAGTTCTTC
V: TRBV12-3/TRBV12-4; size: -; D: -; J: TRBJ2-1; CDR3: CASITRPRPYNEQFF; DNA: TGTGCCAGCATTACCCGGCCCAGGCCCTACAATGAGCAGTTCTTC
V: TRBV2; size: -; D: TRBD1; J: TRBJ1-2; CDR3: CASPDRSDGYTF; DNA: TGTGCCAGCCCGGACAGGTCGGATGGCTACACCTTC
V: TRBV28; size: medium-sized; D: TRBD2; J: TRBJ2-7; CDR3: CASSLTWRGASISYEQYF; DNA: TGTGCCAGCAGTTTGACTTGGCGGGGGGCTAGTATTAGTTACGAGCAGTACTTC
V: TRBV20-1; size: -; D: -; J: TRBJ2-1; CDR3: CSASELSSYNEQFF; DNA: TGCAGTGCGAGCGAACTGAGCTCCTACAATGAGCAGTTCTTC
V: TRBV5-1; size: -; D: -; J: TRBJ1-1; CDR3: CASSLLGSEAFF; DNA: TGCGCCAGCAGCTTGTTGGGCTCCGAAGCTTTCTTT
V: TRBV5-1; size: once; D: -; J: TRBJ1-2; CDR3: CASSLGGSCYGYTF; DNA: TGCGCCAGCAGCTTGGGGGGTTCTTGCTATGGCTACACCTTC
V: TRBV27; size: -; D: -; J: TRBJ2-3; CDR3: CASSLSRLEFADTQYF; DNA: TGTGCCAGCAGTTTATCGAGACTAGAGTTCGCAGATACGCAGTATTTT
V: TRBV5-6; size: -; D: -; J: TRBJ2-3; CDR3: CASSLELTDTQYF; DNA: TGTGCCAGCAGCTTGGAACTCACAGATACGCAGTATTTT
V: TRBV28; size: -; D: TRBD1; J: TRBJ2-5; CDR3: CASSSATGDQETQYF; DNA: TGTGCCAGCAGTTCCGCGACAGGGGACCAAGAGACCCAGTACTTC
V: TRBV7-6; size: -; D: -; J: TRBJ2-7; CDR3: CASSLEAGTGFYEQYF; DNA: TGTGCCAGCAGCTTAGAGGCGGGAACAGGCTTCTACGAGCAGTACTTC
V: TRBV6-2/TRBV6-3; size: -; D: -; J: TRBJ2-7; CDR3: CASSPFGGRYEQYF; DNA: TGTGCCAGCAGCCCCTTCGGGGGTCGGTACGAGCAGTACTTC
V: TRBV6-1; size: many; D: -; J: TRBJ2-1; CDR3: CASSDPGNEQFF; DNA: TGTGCCAGCAGTGATCCGGGTAATGAGCAGTTCTTC
V: TRBV27; size: -; D: TRBD2; J: TRBJ2-1; CDR3: CASSSRAAGVYNEQFF; DNA: TGTGCCAGCAGTTCACGCGCAGCGGGAGTCTACAATGAGCAGTTCTTC
V: TRBV14; size: few; D: -; J: TRBJ2-3; CDR3: CASSQAPGGPLDTQYF; DNA: TGTGCCAGCAGCCAAGCACCAGGGGGGCCCTTGGATACGCAGTATTTT
V: TRBV7-2; size: -; D: TRBD1; J: TRBJ2-7; CDR3: CASRPTPGQGVHEQYF; DNA: TGTGCCAGCAGACCGACGCCGGGACAGGGGGTTCACGAGCAGTACTTC
V: TRBV4-2; size: -; D: TRBD2; J: TRBJ2-2; CDR3: CASSRQGLADLNTGELFF; DNA: TGTGCCAGCAGCCGGCAGGGACTAGCGGACTTGAACACCGGGGAGCTGTTTTTT
V: TRBV29-1; size: -; D: TRBD2; J: TRBJ2-1; CDR3: CSAPLLAGYNEQFF; DNA: TGCAGCGCCCCGTTGCTAGCGGGATACAATGAGCAGTTCTTC
V: TRBV4-2; size: large; D: -; J: TRBJ2-2; CDR3: CASRTNAEYTGELFF; DNA: TGTGCCAGCAGAACGAACGCCGAGTACACCGGGGAGCTGTTTTTT
V: TRBV20-1; size: few; D: TRBD1; J: TRBJ1-1; CDR3: CSAREDRDTEAFF; DNA: TGCAGTGCTAGAGAGGACAGGGACACTGAAGCTTTCTTT
V: TRBV4-1; size: once; D: TRBD2; J: TRBJ2-2; CDR3: CASSHKGTSGPTGELFF; DNA: TGCGCCAGCAGCCATAAAGGGACTAGCGGCCCCACCGGGGAGCTGTTTTTT
V: TRBV9; size: -; D: TRBD2; J: TRBJ2-1; CDR3: CASSPRRLAGVNNEQFF; DNA: TGTGCCAGCAGCCCCCGAAGACTAGCGGGGGTAAACAATGAGCAGTTCTTC
V: TRBV5-1; size: -; D: -; J: TRBJ1-1; CDR3: CASSLIWRENTEAFF; DNA: TGCGCCAGCAGCTTGATATGGAGGGAGAACACTGAAGCTTTCTTT
V: TRBV11-3; size: -; D: TRBD2; J: TRBJ2-7; CDR3: CASSYAGVTLYF; DNA: TGTGCCAGCAGCTACGCGGGGGTAACTTTGTACTTC
V: TRBV7-9; size: -; D: TRBD2; J: TRBJ2-1; CDR3: CASSTPSLAGSYNEQFF; DNA: TGTGCCAGCAGCACACCGTCTCTAGCGGGCTCCTACAATGAGCAGTTCTTC
V: TRBV4-3; size: -; D: TRBD2; J: TRBJ2-3; CDR3: CASSQEGLDSTDTQYF; DNA: TGCGCCAGCAGCCAAGAGGGACTAGATAGCACAGATACGCAGTATTTT
V: TRBV4-1; size: -; D: -; J: TRBJ2-2; CDR3: CASSQKGTRFGLDGELFF; DNA: TGCGCCAGCAGCCAAAAAGGGACAAGGTTCGGGTTGGACGGGGAGCTGTTTTTT
V: TRBV18; size: -; D: TRBD1; J: TRBJ2-5; CDR3: CASSLTGMRETQYF; DNA: TGTGCCAGCTCATTGACAGGGATGAGAGAGACCCAGTACTTC
V: TRBV10-3; size: once; D: -; J: TRBJ2-5; CDR3: CATGATIQETQYF; DNA: TGTGCCACCGGAGCTACGATCCAAGAGACCCAGTACTTC
V: TRBV28; size: -; D: -; J: TRBJ2-7; CDR3: CASSLRSRVHEQYF; DNA: TGTGCCAGCAGTTTACGTTCCAGGGTTCACGAGCAGTACTTC
V: TRBV7-9; size: -; D: TRBD2; J: TRBJ2-7; CDR3: CASSSSREARILQQYF; DNA: TGTGCCAGCAGCTCGTCCCGGGAGGCTAGAATCCTCCAGCAGTACTTC
V: TRBV28; size: few; D: -; J: TRBJ2-5; CDR3: CASSPGREIETQYF; DNA: TGTGCCAGCAGTCCGGGCAGGGAGATTGAGACCCAGTACTTC
V: TRBV3-1; size: -; D: -; J: TRBJ1-1; CDR3: CASSQPTKGVSEAFF; DNA: TGTGCCAGCAGCCAGCCAACAAAGGGGGTCTCTGAAGCTTTCTTT
V: TRBV12-3/TRBV12-4; size: -; D: TRBD1; J: TRBJ2-1; CDR3: CASSHRRDRIYNEQFF; DNA: TGTGCCAGCAGTCACAGGCGGGACAGGATTTACAATGAGCAGTTCTTC
V: TRBV11-3; size: many; D: -; J: TRBJ2-2; CDR3: CASREGAGELFF; DNA: TGTGCCAGCAGAGAGGGGGCCGGGGAGCTGTTTTTT
V: TRBV20-1; size: few; D: -; J: TRBJ1-5; CDR3: CSASGGKGGQPQHF; DNA: TGCAGTGCTAGTGGAGGAAAGGGAGGACAGCCCCAGCATTTT
V: TRBV10-3; size: -; D: TRBD2; J: TRBJ2-1; CDR3: CAISEPRGGRRNEQFF; DNA: TGTGCCATCAGTGAGCCACGGGGCGGGAGAAGGAATGAGCAGTTCTTC
V: TRBV6-5; size: -; D: -; J: TRBJ1-5; CDR3: CASSYYPWTSSSNQPQHF; DNA: TGTGCCAGCAGTTACTACCCTTGGACCTCAAGTAGCAATCAGCCCCAGCATTTT
V: TRBV6-1; size: -; D: -; J: TRBJ2-3; CDR3: CASSQLGGTDTQYF; DNA: TGTGCCAGCAGTCAATTAGGGGGCACAGATACGCAGTATTTT
V: TRBV12-3/TRBV12-4; size: -; D: -; J: TRBJ2-3; CDR3: CASTSGITDTQYF; DNA: TGTGCCAGCACGAGTGGGATCACAGATACGCAGTATTTT
V: TRBV4-2; size: many; D: TRBD2; J: TRBJ2-5; CDR3: CASSLSPQSASGANTQETQYF; DNA: TGTGCCAGCAGCCTCTCTCCCCAGTCGGCTAGCGGGGCTAATACGCAAGAGACCCAGTACTTC
V: TRBV24-1; size: -; D: TRBD2; J: TRBJ2-7; CDR3: CATSLTSGMGEQYF; DNA: TGTGCCACCAGTCTAACTAGCGGGATGGGCGAGCAGTACTTC
V: TRBV11-2; size: -; D: -; J: TRBJ1-2; CDR3: CASSFRLRGGNYGYTF; DNA: TGTGCCAGCAGCTTTAGACTTAGGGGCGGCAACTATGGCTACACCTTC
V: TRBV6-1; size: -; D: TRBD2; J: TRBJ2-7; CDR3: CASSESGGGYEQYF; DNA: TGTGCCAGCAGTGAATCTGGCGGGGGGTACGAGCAGTACTTC
V: TRBV7-2; size: -; D: -; J: TRBJ2-1; CDR3: CASSLGIMRPNNEQFF; DNA: TGTGCCAGCAGCTTAGGGATCATGAGGCCAAACAATGAGCAGTTCTTC
V: TRBV4-3; size: -; D: -; J: TRBJ2-3; CDR3: CASSPRGAWWATDTQYF; DNA: TGCGCCAGCAGCCCCCGTGGGGCATGGTGGGCCACAGATACGCAGTATTTT
V: TRBV5-1; size: -; D: -; J: TRBJ2-2; CDR3: CASSPAPGELFF; DNA: TGCGCCAGCAGCCCCGCCCCCGGGGAGCTGTTTTTT
V: TRBV6-1; size: -; D: -; J: TRBJ2-7; CDR3: CASSEPYRRDRYYEQYF; DNA: TGTGCCAGCAGTGAACCCTACCGCCGGGACCGCTACTACGAGCAGTACTTC
V: TRBV2; size: few; D: -; J: TRBJ2-3; CDR3: CAGGGVHRTDTQYF; DNA: TGTGCCGGAGGGGGGGTACATCGCACAGATACGCAGTATTTT
V: TRBV7-3; size: few; D: -; J: TRBJ2-1; CDR3: CASSLVVGRSLNNEQFF; DNA: TGTGCCAGCAGCTTAGTAGTCGGGAGATCTCTGAACAATGAGCAGTTCTTC
V: TRBV7-9; size: -; D: TRBD2; J: TRBJ2-7; CDR3: CASSSSGPGQYF; DNA: TGTGCCAGCAGCTCTAGCGGGCCCGGGCAGTACTTC
V: TRBV11-2; size: -; D: -; J: TRBJ1-2; CDR3: CASSFPIILGAPYGYTF; DNA: TGTGCCAGCAGCTTTCCTATTATACTCGGAGCTCCCTATGGCTACACCTTC
V: TRBV24-1; size: -; D: -; J: TRBJ2-1; CDR3: CAVADSYNEQFF; DNA: TGTGCTGTTGCGGATTCCTACAATGAGCAGTTCTTC
V: TRBV5-4; size: -; D: -; J: TRBJ1-2; CDR3: CASSWEVHGNYGYTF; DNA: TGTGCCAGCAGCTGGGAAGTGCACGGGAACTATGGCTACACCTTC
V: TRBV10-3; size: -; D: TRBD1; J: TRBJ2-5; CDR3: CAITSRDSQETQYF; DNA: TGTGCCATCACAAGTCGGGACAGCCAAGAGACCCAGTACTTC
V: TRBV27; size: few; D: -; J: TRBJ2-7; CDR3: CASSLDPGALAYEQYF; DNA: TGTGCCAGCAGTTTAGACCCCGGGGCCTTAGCCTACGAGCAGTACTTC